The 3 T cell receptor beta chains below all came from one sample that was sequenced in a study of neurological immune-mediated disorders. Time point noted: longitudinal time-point 2. TCRdb re-called the 5' RACE reads with MiXCR, one entry per CDR3 protein. The sample contains some 100,000 distinct CDR3 sequences, roughly 13% of which appear only once. Sample: PBMCs. The receptors shown here come from a female donor with HTLV-1-associated myelopathy (HAM/TSP).

Concerning this clonotype: Since a much larger clone is just one base distant, this may be a read error. The chain employs TRBV5-5 and TRBJ2-7, with 8 bases lining up with TRBD1. This CDR3 comprises 14 residues. J was trimmed by 9 bases and V by 3 bases; bases with no gene match: 11. Germline V gene sequence: CDR1 SGHKS, CDR2 YYEKEE (reference sequence). CDR3 sequence reads: CASSSLDRVLGQYF. CDR3 coding DNA: TGTGCCAGCAGCTCCCTGGACAGGGTTTTGGGGCAGTACTTC.

This clonotype was detected ten times or more. The genes are TRBV5-1 and TRBJ1-2; the match to TRBD1 covers 7 bases. Germline V gives CDR1 SGHRS, CDR2 YFSETQ. The junction had 5 bases not matched to a gene; V was cut back by 0 bases and J by 6 bases. The CDR3 has 14 residues. The CDR3, as DNA: TGCGCCAGCAGCTTGGGACAGGGATTGGATGGCTACACCTTC. Its translation is CASSLGQGLDGYTF.

The chain has TRBV29-1 and TRBJ1-3; D not certain. Germline CDR1 and CDR2: SQVTM and ANQGSEA. Trimming removed 5 bases from V and 4 bases from J, with 9 bases in between. This CDR3 region has 12 residues. CDR3 nucleotide sequence: TGCAGCGTTCTGACTGGCGGAAACACCATATATTTT. It translates to CSVLTGGNTIYF.